Below are 28 T cell receptor beta chains sequenced from a single sample in a study of early T cells in non-severe SARS-CoV-2 infection. TCRdb ran MiXCR on the 5' RACE reads and lists one entry per CDR3 protein. The table lists about 80,000 distinct CDR3 sequences, 9% to 14% of them singletons. Sequenced: whole blood. The receptor source for this set is an adult who was a healthcare worker with PCR-confirmed SARS-CoV-2 infection or an uninfected control (not recorded which).

This clonotype was counted at least ten times. The chain uses TRBV29-1 and TRBJ1-2; D is unclear. Trimming removed 1 base at V and 6 bases at J, with 12 bases between. The CDR3 is 13 amino acids. The germline V gene encodes CDR1 SQVTM and CDR2 ANQGSEA. CDR3 bases: TGCAGCGTTGAAGCGTCGACGGGAGATGGCTACACCTTC. Protein: CSVEASTGDGYTF.

The chain has TRBV9 and TRBJ2-7, with D possibly called TRBD1 or TRBD2 (6 bases each). This CDR3 comprises 15 residues. Per germline, CDR1 SGDLS and CDR2 YYNGEE. V lost 3 bases and J 2 bases, leaving 15 bases between the germline ends. The CDR3: CASSGGGNRAYEQYF. CDR3 DNA: TGTGCCAGCAGCGGAGGGGGGAACCGAGCCTACGAGCAGTACTTC.

This clonotype was counted many times. The chain carries TRBV5-1 and TRBJ2-1, with 12 bases fitting TRBD2. CDR3 length: 16 residues. V trimming: 0 bases; J trimming: 4 bases; junction bases outside the gene matches: 2. Germline lookup yields CDR1 SGHRS and CDR2 YFSETQ. For the CDR3, the DNA is TGCGCCAGCAGCTTGGAGGGACTAGCGGGTTACAATGAGCAGTTCTTC. Its translation is CASSLEGLAGYNEQFF.

The chain is built from TRBV6-6 and TRBJ2-5, with 8 bases lining up with TRBD1. The germline V gene has CDR1 MNHNY and CDR2 SVGAGI (reference sequence). This CDR3 has 14 residues. Trimming cost V 7 bases and J 5 bases; bases outside gene matches: 9. The CDR3 bases are TGTGCCAGCAATACCCGGACAGGGAGGGAGACCCAGTACTTC. Protein product: CASNTRTGRETQYF.

The chain couples TRBV4-2 to TRBJ2-7; no clear D. Looked up from germline, CDR1 is LGHNA and CDR2 is YNFKEQ. Trimming took 4 bases from V and 0 from J, leaving 16 bases between them. The CDR3 length is 16 residues. The CDR3 reads CASSRTTQPSSYEQYF. For the CDR3, the DNA is TGTGCCAGCAGCCGAACTACCCAACCGAGCTCCTACGAGCAGTACTTC.

The CDR3 nucleotides are TGTGCCAGCAGCGAGGAAACAGGGTACACCGGGGAGCTGTTTTTT. It encodes CASSEETGYTGELFF. This chain joins TRBV9 and TRBJ2-2, with D perhaps matching TRBD1 (6 bases). This CDR3 is 15 amino acids long. Trimming took off 3 bases at V and 3 bases at J, with 12 bases between the two ends. Per germline, CDR1 SGDLS and CDR2 YYNGEE. The entire variable domain, with the rest obtained from reference TRBV9 and TRBJ2-2, is as follows: DSGVTQTPKHLITATGQRVTLRCSPRSGDLSVYWYQQSLDQGLQFLIQYYNGEERAKGNILERFSAQQFPDLHSELNLSSLELGDSALYFCASSEETGYTGELFFGEGSRLTVL.

This clonotype was found many times. The chain carries TRBV7-9 and TRBJ1-2, with TRBD1 as a possible D gene (6 bases). Germline CDR1 reads SEHNR; CDR2 reads FQNEAQ (reference sequence). V lost 5 bases and J lost 2, with 21 bases in between. The CDR3 totals 17 residues. CDR3 in amino acids: CASSPPSPFDRNYGYTF. In DNA, the CDR3 is TGTGCCAGCAGCCCACCCAGCCCCTTTGACAGGAACTATGGCTACACCTTC. Using reference TRBV7-9 and TRBJ1-2 for the parts outside the CDR3, the full variable domain is DTGVSQNPRHKITKRGQNVTFRCDPISEHNRLYWYRQTLGQGPEFLTYFQNEAQLEKSRLLSDRFSAERPKGSFSTLEIQRTEQGDSAMYLCASSPPSPFDRNYGYTFGSGTRLTVV.

The chain carries TRBV12-3 or TRBV12-4 and TRBJ2-1; 11 bases fit TRBD2. The CDR3 has 14 amino acids. Germline trimming cut 4 bases from V and 6 bases from J; bases unmatched to any gene: 2. CDR3 region: CASSSGTSGNEQFF. CDR3 nucleotide sequence: TGTGCCAGCAGTTCCGGGACTAGCGGCAATGAGCAGTTCTTC.

This clonotype appeared many times. The chain employs TRBV12-3 or TRBV12-4 and TRBJ1-6, with D uncertain. Deletions cut 3 bases from V and 7 bases from J, with 7 bases between. This CDR3 has 13 residues. CDR3 region: CASSFGGNSPLHF. DNA of the CDR3: TGTGCCAGCAGTTTCGGAGGAAATTCACCCCTCCACTTT.

This clonotype was found many times. The chain combines TRBV28 with TRBJ1-5; the D is unclear. CDR3 size: 13 residues. Germline V gene sequence: CDR1 MDHEN, CDR2 SYDVKM. Trimming pared 5 bases from V and 4 bases from J, leaving 9 bases between. The CDR3 here is CASSIYRNQPQHF. The CDR3 DNA reads as TGTGCCAGCAGTATTTACAGAAATCAGCCCCAGCATTTT. The whole variable domain, filled in from reference TRBV28 and TRBJ1-5, reads DVKVTQSSRYLVKRTGEKVFLECVQDMDHENMFWYRQDPGLGLRLIYFSYDVKMKEKGDIPEGYSVSREKKERFSLILESASTNQTSMYLCASSIYRNQPQHFGDGTRLSIL.

This clonotype was counted ten times or more. The chain joins TRBV18 to TRBJ2-2, with TRBD2 matching over 9 bases. The trim removed 5 bases at V and 0 bases at J, leaving 4 bases unmatched. Germline CDR1 reads KGHSH; CDR2 reads LQKENI. This CDR3 region has 16 residues. The DNA for the CDR3 is TGTGCCAGCTCATCACTAGCGGGTCCGAACACCGGGGAGCTGTTTTTT. Translating it yields CASSSLAGPNTGELFF.

This clonotype was seen at least ten times. This chain uses TRBV5-5 with TRBJ2-5; 8 bases are a match to TRBD2. Unmatched junction bases numbered 2, after V lost 0 bases and J lost 1 base. The germline CDR1 and CDR2 sequences are SGHKS and YYEKEE (reference sequence). CDR3 length: 15 residues. In nucleotides, the CDR3 is TGTGCCAGCAGCTTGGGAGCGGGGGTCCAAGAGACCCAGTACTTC. This translates into CASSLGAGVQETQYF. The full variable domain, rest sourced from reference TRBV5-5 and TRBJ2-5, is DAGVTQSPTHLIKTRGQQVTLRCSPISGHKSVSWYQQVLGQGPQFIFQYYEKEERGRGNFPDRFSARQFPNYSSELNVNALLLGDSALYLCASSLGAGVQETQYFGPGTRLLVL.

The chain combines TRBV5-6 with TRBJ1-5, with D perhaps matching TRBD1 (5 bases). Germline V lookup: CDR1 SGHDT, CDR2 YYEEEE. CDR3 length: 15 amino acids. Trimming took 0 bases from V and 5 from J, leaving 12 bases between them. The DNA for the CDR3 is TGTGCCAGCAGCTTGGTCGGGGACCGGGATCAGCCCCAGCATTTT. It codes for CASSLVGDRDQPQHF.

In this sample, this clonotype turned up a few times. This chain links TRBV7-3 with TRBJ2-1; D not certain. The V end lost 2 bases, the J end lost 0 bases, and 8 bases lay between the germline ends. CDR1 and CDR2 from the germline V gene are SGHTA and FQGTGA. This CDR3 has 15 amino acids. The CDR3 sequence: CASSLQADSYNEQFF. DNA of the CDR3: TGTGCCAGCAGCTTACAGGCAGACTCCTACAATGAGCAGTTCTTC.

This sequence joins TRBV28 and TRBJ2-2; TRBD2 matches at 9 bases. The CDR3 length is 17 residues. The V and J ends lost 2 bases and 9 bases, in that order; junction bases with no gene match: 13. Germline V gene sequence: CDR1 MDHEN, CDR2 SYDVKM. CDR3 nucleotides: TGTGCCAGCAGTTTAGTAGCGGGAGCGTCAAGCCGCCGGGAGCTGTTTTTT. Protein sequence: CASSLVAGASSRRELFF.

This clonotype was seen a few times. This chain connects TRBV30 to TRBJ1-6; D not resolved. CDR3 size: 12 residues. CDR1 is GTSNPN and CDR2 is SVGIG in the germline V gene (reference sequence). Trimming left V 3 bases short and J 6 bases short, with 6 bases between. The CDR3 is CAWREANSPLHF. CDR3 nucleotides: TGTGCCTGGAGGGAGGCTAATTCACCCCTCCACTTT.

The rearrangement links TRBV12-3 or TRBV12-4 to TRBJ1-2; D is uncertain. The CDR3 runs to 13 residues. Deletions cut 4 bases from V and 2 bases from J, with 8 bases between. CDR3 coding DNA: TGTGCCAGCAGTTCTACACGGAACTATGGCTACACCTTC. It translates to CASSSTRNYGYTF.

This clonotype was detected ten times or more. The rearrangement joins TRBV19 to TRBJ2-7, with 13 bases lining up with TRBD2. The CDR3 runs to 17 residues. Losses at the gene ends were 3 bases for V and 2 bases for J; bases not matched to a gene: 7. Looked up from germline, CDR1 is LNHDA and CDR2 is SQIVND (reference sequence). The CDR3: CASSIGLAGVVPYEQYF. The CDR3 DNA reads TGTGCCAGTAGTATTGGACTAGCGGGAGTGGTCCCCTACGAGCAGTACTTC.

This clonotype was found many times. The genes are TRBV5-4 and TRBJ1-1; D call uncertain. With 4 bases removed from V and 3 bases from J, the gap between germline ends came to 10 bases. Germline V gene sequence: CDR1 SGHNT, CDR2 YYREEE (reference sequence). The CDR3 is 13 residues long. The CDR3 sequence: CASSPRPYTEAFF. The CDR3 DNA follows: TGTGCCAGCAGCCCGCGCCCTTACACTGAAGCTTTCTTT.

The V gene is TRBV20-1, the J gene TRBJ2-2; the match to TRBD1 covers 7 bases. Germline lookup yields CDR1 DFQATT and CDR2 SNEGSKA (reference sequence). V lost 3 bases to trimming and J lost 1 base; unmatched junction nucleotides: 8. CDR3 size: 16 residues. Written as DNA, the CDR3 is TGCAGTGCTAGCCATACAGGGGTCAAGAACACCGGGGAGCTGTTTTTT. This encodes CSASHTGVKNTGELFF.

The chain joins TRBV4-1 to TRBJ2-7; D possibly corresponds to TRBD2 (6 bases). The V end lost 1 base, the J end lost 5 bases, and 12 bases lay between the germline ends. CDR3 length equals 14 residues. The germline V gene encodes CDR1 MGHRA and CDR2 YSYEKL. Here the CDR3 reads CASSQGGRTHEQYF. Written as DNA, the CDR3 is TGCGCCAGCAGCCAAGGGGGGAGGACGCACGAGCAGTACTTC.

This clonotype has a handful of counts. This chain links TRBV19 with TRBJ2-3; D gene unclear. Trimming took off 0 bases at V and 2 bases at J, with 6 bases between the two ends. The CDR3 runs 14 residues. Germline loops: CDR1 LNHDA, CDR2 SQIVND (reference sequence). CDR3 sequence: CASSIDAATDTQYF. Written as DNA, the CDR3 is TGTGCCAGTAGTATAGATGCAGCCACAGATACGCAGTATTTT.

This clonotype was seen many times. The J gene is TRBJ2-3, the V gene TRBV7-2; unclear D gene. CDR1 is SGHTA, CDR2 FQGNSA, per germline. This CDR3 is built from 13 residues. The V end lost 1 base, the J end lost 4 bases, and 6 bases lay between the germline ends. CDR3 in DNA: TGTGCCAGCAGCTTAGTGGGGTCAGATACGCAGTATTTT. Residues: CASSLVGSDTQYF.

To note about this clonotype: A much larger clone differs from this one at a single base, so this may be a read error. The chain has TRBV14 and TRBJ2-5; 10 bases map to TRBD1. The V and J ends lost 3 bases and 1 base, in that order; junction bases with no gene match: 5. The CDR3 runs 16 residues. Per the germline V gene, CDR1 is SGHDN and CDR2 is FVKESK. CDR3 protein: CASSHRDRGLQETQYF. Here the CDR3 DNA reads TGTGCCAGCAGCCACCGGGACAGGGGCCTCCAAGAGACCCAGTACTTC.

The chain joins TRBV27 to TRBJ2-2, with D perhaps matching TRBD2 (6 bases). Deletions cut 4 bases from V and 1 base from J, with 10 bases between. The V gene's germline CDR1 is MNHEY and CDR2 SMNVEV (reference sequence). This CDR3 has 15 amino acids. The CDR3: CASSWNSGNTGELFF. DNA of the CDR3: TGTGCCAGCAGTTGGAATAGCGGGAACACCGGGGAGCTGTTTTTT.

This clonotype was observed many times. In DNA, the CDR3 is TGCGCCAGCAGCGACGGGCCTAATCAGCCCCAGCATTTT. Protein product: CASSDGPNQPQHF. The chain couples TRBV10-1 to TRBJ1-5, with unresolved D. V shed 6 bases and J shed 4 bases, with 10 bases lying between them. This CDR3 has 13 amino acids. CDR1 WNHNN and CDR2 SYGVQD come from the germline V gene (reference sequence).

This clonotype was counted at least ten times. The gene calls are TRBV7-6 and TRBJ2-7; 8 positions agree with TRBD1. Trimming took 2 bases from V and 0 from J; bases not matched to a gene: 6. This CDR3 is 16 amino acids long. Germline V gene sequence: CDR1 SGHVS, CDR2 FNYEAQ. In DNA form, the CDR3 reads TGTGCCAGCAGCTTACTCGACAGGGGACGCTCCTACGAGCAGTACTTC. Its translation is CASSLLDRGRSYEQYF.

This clonotype was detected many times. The chain employs TRBV12-3 or TRBV12-4 and TRBJ1-1; D not certain. The CDR3 sequence is 13 residues long. V shed 7 bases and J shed 3 bases, with 12 bases lying between them. The CDR3 DNA is TGTGCCAGCACGCCCTTTTTGGACACTGAAGCTTTCTTT. This codes for CASTPFLDTEAFF.